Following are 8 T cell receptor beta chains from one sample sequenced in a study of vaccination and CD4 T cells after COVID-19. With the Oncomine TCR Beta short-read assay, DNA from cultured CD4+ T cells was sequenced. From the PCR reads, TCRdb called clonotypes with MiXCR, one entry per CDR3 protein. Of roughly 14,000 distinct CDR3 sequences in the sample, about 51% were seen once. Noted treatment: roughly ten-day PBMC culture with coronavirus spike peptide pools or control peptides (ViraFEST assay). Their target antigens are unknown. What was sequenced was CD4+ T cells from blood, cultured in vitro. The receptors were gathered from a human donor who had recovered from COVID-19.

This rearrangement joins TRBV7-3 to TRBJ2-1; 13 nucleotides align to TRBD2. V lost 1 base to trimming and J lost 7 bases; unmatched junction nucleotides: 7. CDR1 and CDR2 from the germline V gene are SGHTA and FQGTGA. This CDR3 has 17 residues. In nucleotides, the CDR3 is TGTGCCAGCAGCTTAAAAGGGGGACTAGCGGGACCAAATGAGCAGTTCTTC. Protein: CASSLKGGLAGPNEQFF.

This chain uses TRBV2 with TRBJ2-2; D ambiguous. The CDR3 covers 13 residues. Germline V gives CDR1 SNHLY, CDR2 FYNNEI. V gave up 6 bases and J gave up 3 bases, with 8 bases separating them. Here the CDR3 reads CASRWADTGELFF. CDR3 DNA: TGTGCCAGCAGATGGGCCGACACCGGGGAGCTGTTTTTT.

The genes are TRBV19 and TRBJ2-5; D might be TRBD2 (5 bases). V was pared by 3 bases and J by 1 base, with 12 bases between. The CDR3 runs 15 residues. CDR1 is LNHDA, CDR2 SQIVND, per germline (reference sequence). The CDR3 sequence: CASSISRTPQETQYF. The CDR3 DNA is TGTGCCAGTAGTATCTCCAGGACTCCCCAAGAGACCCAGTACTTC.

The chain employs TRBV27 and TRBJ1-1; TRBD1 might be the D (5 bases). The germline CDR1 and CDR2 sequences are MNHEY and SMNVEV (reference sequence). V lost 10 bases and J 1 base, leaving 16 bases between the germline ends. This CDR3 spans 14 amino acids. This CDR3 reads CATHRDLKNTEAFF. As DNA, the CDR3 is TGTGCCACACACCGGGACTTAAAGAACACTGAAGCTTTCTTT.

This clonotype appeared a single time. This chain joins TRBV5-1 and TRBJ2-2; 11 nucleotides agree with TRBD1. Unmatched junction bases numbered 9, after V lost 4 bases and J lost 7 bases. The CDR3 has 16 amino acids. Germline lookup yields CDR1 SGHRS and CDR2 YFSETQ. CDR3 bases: TGCGCCAGCAGCCAACCCCAGGGGACAGGGGGCGGGGAGCTGTTTTTT. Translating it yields CASSQPQGTGGGELFF.

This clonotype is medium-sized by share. Here the CDR3 DNA reads TGTGCCAGCAGTTACTCAGCTGGGACTTCCTCCTTTAACTATGGCTACACCTTC. Its protein is CASSYSAGTSSFNYGYTF. The genes are TRBV6-5 and TRBJ1-2, with a possible D match to TRBD1 (5 bases). This CDR3 is built from 18 residues. The V gene lost 0 bases and the J gene lost 1 base, with 18 bases spanning the gap. The germline V gene has CDR1 MNHEY and CDR2 SVGAGI.

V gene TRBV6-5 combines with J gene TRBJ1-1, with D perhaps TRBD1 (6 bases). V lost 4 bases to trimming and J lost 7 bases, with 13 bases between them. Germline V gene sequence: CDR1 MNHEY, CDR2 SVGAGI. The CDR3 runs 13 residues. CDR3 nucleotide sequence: TGTGCCAGCAGTTTAATCGGGGGCGGTGAAGCTTTCTTT. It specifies CASSLIGGGEAFF.

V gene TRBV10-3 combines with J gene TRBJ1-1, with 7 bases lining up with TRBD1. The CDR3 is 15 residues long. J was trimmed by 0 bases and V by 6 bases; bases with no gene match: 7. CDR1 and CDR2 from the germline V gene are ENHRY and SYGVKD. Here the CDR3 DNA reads TGTGCCATCAGAGCCGCGGGACAGATGAACACTGAAGCTTTCTTT. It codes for CAIRAAGQMNTEAFF.